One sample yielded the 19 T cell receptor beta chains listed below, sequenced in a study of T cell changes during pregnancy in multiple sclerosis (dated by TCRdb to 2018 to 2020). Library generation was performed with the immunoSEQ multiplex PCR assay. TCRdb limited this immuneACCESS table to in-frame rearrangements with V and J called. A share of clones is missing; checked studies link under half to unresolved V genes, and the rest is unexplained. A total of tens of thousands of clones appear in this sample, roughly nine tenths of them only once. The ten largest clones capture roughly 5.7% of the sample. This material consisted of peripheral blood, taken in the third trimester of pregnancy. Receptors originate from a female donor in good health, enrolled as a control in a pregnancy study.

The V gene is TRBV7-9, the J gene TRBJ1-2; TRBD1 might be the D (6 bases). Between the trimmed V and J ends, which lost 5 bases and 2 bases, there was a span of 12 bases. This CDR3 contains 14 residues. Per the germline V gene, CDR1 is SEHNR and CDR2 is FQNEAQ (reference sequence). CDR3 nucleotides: TGTGCCAGCAGCATCAAGGGGGGGAACTATGGCTACACCTTC. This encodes CASSIKGGNYGYTF.

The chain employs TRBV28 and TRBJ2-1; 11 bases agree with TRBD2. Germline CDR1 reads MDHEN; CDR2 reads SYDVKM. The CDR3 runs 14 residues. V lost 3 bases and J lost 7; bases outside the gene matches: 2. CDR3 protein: CASSFWTSGNEQFF. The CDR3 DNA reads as TGTGCCAGCAGTTTCTGGACTAGCGGGAATGAGCAGTTCTTC.

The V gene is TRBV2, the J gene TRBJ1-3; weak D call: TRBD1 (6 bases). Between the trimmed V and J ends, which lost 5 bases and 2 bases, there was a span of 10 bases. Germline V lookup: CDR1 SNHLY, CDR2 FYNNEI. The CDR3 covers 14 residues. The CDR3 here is CASSLPGAGNTIYF. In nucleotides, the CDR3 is TGTGCCAGCAGTCTACCAGGGGCTGGAAACACCATATATTTT.

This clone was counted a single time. The CDR3 nucleotides read TGTGCCAGCAGCCCCTCAGGGGACCTCGGGGACATTCAGTACTTC. Translation: CASSPSGDLGDIQYF. The V gene is TRBV4-2, the J gene TRBJ2-4, with D tentatively TRBD1 (6 bases). V was trimmed by 4 bases and J by 8 bases, leaving 18 bases between them. The CDR3 spans 15 residues. Per the germline V gene, CDR1 is LGHNA and CDR2 is YNFKEQ.

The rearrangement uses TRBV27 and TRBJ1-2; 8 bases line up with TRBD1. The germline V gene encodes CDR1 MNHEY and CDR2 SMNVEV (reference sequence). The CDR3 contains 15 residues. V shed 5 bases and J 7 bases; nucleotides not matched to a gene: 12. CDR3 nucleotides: TGTGCCAGCAGTCTAGATCAGGGGGCGAACGTTGGCTACACCTTC. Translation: CASSLDQGANVGYTF.

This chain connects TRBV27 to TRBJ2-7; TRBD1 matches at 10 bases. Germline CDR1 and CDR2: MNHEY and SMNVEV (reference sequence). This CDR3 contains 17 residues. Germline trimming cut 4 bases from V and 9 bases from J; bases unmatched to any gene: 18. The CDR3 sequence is CASSSKAAGTGATGQYF. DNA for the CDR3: TGTGCCAGCAGTTCGAAGGCGGCCGGGACAGGGGCGACGGGGCAGTACTTC.

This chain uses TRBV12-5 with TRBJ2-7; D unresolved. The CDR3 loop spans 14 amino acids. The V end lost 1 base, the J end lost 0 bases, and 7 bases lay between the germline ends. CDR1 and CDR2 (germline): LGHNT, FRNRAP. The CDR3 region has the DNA TGTGCTAGTGGTTTGGCCTTAATCTCCTACGAGCAGTACTTC. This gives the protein CASGLALISYEQYF.

The CDR3 loop reads CAWSERGGSDQAFF. Written as DNA, the CDR3 is TGTGCCTGGAGTGAAAGGGGCGGCTCCGACCAAGCTTTCTTT. This rearrangement joins TRBV30 to TRBJ1-1, with D perhaps TRBD1 (5 bases). The CDR3 has 14 residues. Trimming removed 1 base from V and 9 bases from J, with 18 bases in between. CDR1 is GTSNPN and CDR2 is SVGIG in the germline V gene (reference sequence).

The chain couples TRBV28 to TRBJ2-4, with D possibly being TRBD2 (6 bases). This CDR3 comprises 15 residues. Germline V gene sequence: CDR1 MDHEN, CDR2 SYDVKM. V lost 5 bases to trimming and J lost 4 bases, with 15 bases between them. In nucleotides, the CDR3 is TGTGCCAGCAGTACGGTGGGGGGTGGAAAAAACATTCAGTACTTC. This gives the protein CASSTVGGGKNIQYF.

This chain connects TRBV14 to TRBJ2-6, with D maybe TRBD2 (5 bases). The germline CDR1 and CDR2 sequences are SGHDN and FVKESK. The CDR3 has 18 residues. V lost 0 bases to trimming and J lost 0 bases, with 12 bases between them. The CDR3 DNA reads TGTGCCAGCAGCCAAGATAGGAGGCAGAGCTCTGGGGCCAACGTCCTGACTTTC. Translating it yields CASSQDRRQSSGANVLTF.

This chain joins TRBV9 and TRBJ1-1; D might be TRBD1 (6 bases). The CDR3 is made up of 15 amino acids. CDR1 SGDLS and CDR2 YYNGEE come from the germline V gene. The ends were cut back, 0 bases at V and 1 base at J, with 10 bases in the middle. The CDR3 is CASSVVGQPNTEAFF. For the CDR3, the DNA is TGTGCCAGCAGCGTAGTAGGACAGCCGAACACTGAAGCTTTCTTT.

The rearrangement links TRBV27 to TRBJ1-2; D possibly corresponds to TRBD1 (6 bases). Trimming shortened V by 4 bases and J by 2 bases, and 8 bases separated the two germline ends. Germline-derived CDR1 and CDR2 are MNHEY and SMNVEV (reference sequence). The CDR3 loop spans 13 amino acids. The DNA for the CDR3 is TGTGCCAGCAGTTACGGACAGAACTATGGCTACACCTTC. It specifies CASSYGQNYGYTF.

Here the CDR3 reads CASSPDRAGELFF. Written as DNA, the CDR3 is TGCGCCAGCAGCCCGGACAGGGCCGGGGAGCTGTTTTTT. The gene calls are TRBV5-1 and TRBJ2-2; 8 positions match TRBD1. This CDR3 region has 13 residues. CDR1 and CDR2 (germline): SGHRS, YFSETQ. The junction had 2 bases not matched to a gene; V was cut back by 4 bases and J by 6 bases.

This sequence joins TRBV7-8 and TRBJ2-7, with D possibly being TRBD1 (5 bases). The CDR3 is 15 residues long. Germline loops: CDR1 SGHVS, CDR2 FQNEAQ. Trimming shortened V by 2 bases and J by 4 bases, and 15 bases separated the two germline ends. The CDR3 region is CASSLIAGSAYEQYF. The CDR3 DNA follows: TGTGCCAGCAGCTTAATTGCAGGGTCGGCATACGAGCAGTACTTC.

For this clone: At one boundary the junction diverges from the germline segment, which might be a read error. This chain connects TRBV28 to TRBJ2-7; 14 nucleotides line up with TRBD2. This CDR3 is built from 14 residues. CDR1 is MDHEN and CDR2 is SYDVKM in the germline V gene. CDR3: CASSFPGLAGGPTF. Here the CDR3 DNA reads TGTGCCAGCAGTTTCCCCGGACTAGCGGGAGGCCCTACCTTC.

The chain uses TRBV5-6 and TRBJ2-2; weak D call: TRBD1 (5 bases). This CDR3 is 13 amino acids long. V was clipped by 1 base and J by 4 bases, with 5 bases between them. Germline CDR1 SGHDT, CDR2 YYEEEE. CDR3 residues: CASSLQGTGELFF. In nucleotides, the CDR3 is TGTGCCAGCAGCTTGCAGGGCACCGGGGAGCTGTTTTTT.

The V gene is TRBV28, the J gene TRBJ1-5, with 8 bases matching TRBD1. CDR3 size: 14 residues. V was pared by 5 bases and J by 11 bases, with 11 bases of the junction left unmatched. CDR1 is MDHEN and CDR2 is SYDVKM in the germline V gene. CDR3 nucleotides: TGTGCCAGCAGTGATAGACAGGGGTATATGGCCCAGCATTTT. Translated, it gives CASSDRQGYMAQHF. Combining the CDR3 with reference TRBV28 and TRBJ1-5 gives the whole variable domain DVKVTQSSRYLVKRTGEKVFLECVQDMDHENMFWYRQDPGLGLRLIYFSYDVKMKEKGDIPEGYSVSREKKERFSLILESASTNQTSMYLCASSDRQGYMAQHFGDGTRLSIL.

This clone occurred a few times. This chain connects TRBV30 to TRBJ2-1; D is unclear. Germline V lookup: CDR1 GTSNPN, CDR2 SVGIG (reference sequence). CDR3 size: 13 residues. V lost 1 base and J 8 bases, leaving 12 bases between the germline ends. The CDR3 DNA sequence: TGTGCCTGGAGTGGGGCTTCGTTCGATGAGCAGTTCTTC. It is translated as CAWSGASFDEQFF.

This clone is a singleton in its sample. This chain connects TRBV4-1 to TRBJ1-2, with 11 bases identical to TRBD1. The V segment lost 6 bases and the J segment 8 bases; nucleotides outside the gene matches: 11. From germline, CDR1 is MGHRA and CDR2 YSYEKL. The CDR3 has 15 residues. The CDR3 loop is CASSPTPDRGQGYTF. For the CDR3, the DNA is TGCGCCAGCAGTCCCACCCCGGACAGGGGGCAAGGCTACACCTTC.